The 27 T cell receptor beta chains reported below all come from one sample, sequenced in a study of control samples from healthy donors and cancer patients. TCRdb's copy holds only in-frame clones and misses some; the assay was immunoSEQ multiplex PCR. This table has 130,000 or so clones, 90% appearing once. Sequencing input: blood. These receptors all stem from a man between 35 and 55 years old in good health.

J is TRBJ1-2 and V is TRBV9, with a tentative D call TRBD1 (6 bases). This CDR3 has 16 residues. The germline V and J ends were trimmed by 1 base and 3 bases, with 16 bases remaining between them. The V gene's germline CDR1 is SGDLS and CDR2 YYNGEE. CDR3 coding DNA: TGTGCCAGCAGCGTAAATCCCCGGGGGCGTCACTATGGCTACACCTTC. It codes for CASSVNPRGRHYGYTF. Supplemented by reference TRBV9 and TRBJ1-2, the full variable domain reads DSGVTQTPKHLITATGQRVTLRCSPRSGDLSVYWYQQSLDQGLQFLIQYYNGEERAKGNILERFSAQQFPDLHSELNLSSLELGDSALYFCASSVNPRGRHYGYTFGSGTRLTVV.

The V call is TRBV6-2 or TRBV6-3, the J call TRBJ1-1; D gene uncertain. CDR1 is MNHEY, CDR2 SVGEGT, per germline. This CDR3 region has 15 residues. V lost 4 bases and J 5 bases, leaving 17 bases between the germline ends. DNA of the CDR3: TGTGCCAGCAGTTTTATCAGACTAAGATGGACTGAAGCTTTCTTT. This translates into CASSFIRLRWTEAFF.

This sequence joins TRBV5-1 and TRBJ2-3; 14 positions match TRBD2. CDR3 size: 16 residues. Germline-derived CDR1 and CDR2 are SGHRS and YFSETQ. Losses at the gene ends were 4 bases for V and 2 bases for J; bases not matched to a gene: 3. For the CDR3, the DNA is TGCGCCAGCAGCCGGACTAGCGGGGGGTACACAGATACGCAGTATTTT. Translating it yields CASSRTSGGYTDTQYF.

The CDR3 DNA reads TGCGCCAGCAGCTTGACAGCGAATGACTACAATGAGCAGTTCTTC. Translation: CASSLTANDYNEQFF. The chain has TRBV5-1 and TRBJ2-1; D ambiguous. The ends were cut back, 1 base at V and 3 bases at J, with 11 bases in the middle. CDR3 length: 15 residues. Germline V gene lookup returns CDR1 SGHRS and CDR2 YFSETQ. Combining the CDR3 with reference TRBV5-1 and TRBJ2-1 gives the whole variable domain KAGVTQTPRYLIKTRGQQVTLSCSPISGHRSVSWYQQTPGQGLQFLFEYFSETQRNKGNFPGRFSGRQFSNSRSEMNVSTLELGDSALYLCASSLTANDYNEQFFGPGTRLTVL.

The chain has TRBV13 and TRBJ1-4, with D hard to call. The CDR3 totals 14 residues. CDR1 PRHDT and CDR2 FYEKMQ come from the germline V gene (reference sequence). V lost 8 bases and J 5 bases, leaving 15 bases between the germline ends. The CDR3 region is CASSRLQLNEKLFF. The CDR3 DNA reads as TGTGCCAGCTCCCGTTTACAGTTAAATGAAAAACTGTTTTTT.

V gene TRBV2 combines with J gene TRBJ1-5, with D maybe TRBD1 (5 bases). This CDR3 is 12 amino acids long. Germline values: CDR1 SNHLY, CDR2 FYNNEI. Deletions cut 7 bases from V and 2 bases from J, with 6 bases between. The CDR3 reads CASMTGNQPQHF. For the CDR3, the DNA is TGTGCCAGCATGACAGGCAATCAGCCCCAGCATTTT. The full variable domain, rest sourced from reference TRBV2 and TRBJ1-5, is EPEVTQTPSHQVTQMGQEVILRCVPISNHLYFYWYRQILGQKVEFLVSFYNNEISEKSEIFDDQFSVERPDGSNFTLKIRSTKLEDSAMYFCASMTGNQPQHFGDGTRLSIL.

The rearrangement joins TRBV7-9 to TRBJ2-3, with D tentatively TRBD2 (6 bases). V was pared by 5 bases and J by 4 bases, with 19 bases between. The CDR3 runs to 16 residues. CDR1 and CDR2 from the germline V gene are SEHNR and FQNEAQ (reference sequence). This chain's CDR3 is CASSLGLAGLADTQYF. The CDR3, as DNA: TGTGCCAGCAGCCTCGGCCTGGCGGGGTTGGCAGATACGCAGTATTTT.

The chain has TRBV7-2 and TRBJ2-3; D is uncertain. The CDR3 is 15 amino acids. Germline CDR1 is SGHTA and CDR2 is FQGNSA. Deletions cut 2 bases from V and 1 base from J, with 10 bases between. CDR3 nucleotide sequence: TGTGCCAGCAGCTTAAGTCTAGTGGGCACAGATACGCAGTATTTT. Protein sequence: CASSLSLVGTDTQYF.

V and J are TRBV19 and TRBJ2-1; TRBD1 aligns across 10 bases. CDR1 is LNHDA, CDR2 SQIVND, per germline (reference sequence). V lost 10 bases and J lost 4; bases outside the gene matches: 10. This CDR3 region has 15 residues. The CDR3 bases are TGTGCCACCAAAAGGACGGGACAGGGGTACAATGAGCAGTTCTTC. Amino acid sequence: CATKRTGQGYNEQFF. Combining the CDR3 with reference TRBV19 and TRBJ2-1 gives the whole variable domain DGGITQSPKYLFRKEGQNVTLSCEQNLNHDAMYWYRQDPGQGLRLIYYSQIVNDFQKGDIAEGYSVSREKKESFPLTVTSAQKNPTAFYLCATKRTGQGYNEQFFGPGTRLTVL.

The chain joins TRBV7-3 to TRBJ2-3; no clear D gene. Trimming shortened V by 5 bases and J by 4 bases, and 10 bases separated the two germline ends. This CDR3 contains 13 residues. CDR1 and CDR2 from the germline V gene are SGHTA and FQGTGA. The CDR3 region is CASSPEVADTQYF. Written as DNA, the CDR3 is TGTGCCAGCAGCCCCGAGGTCGCAGATACGCAGTATTTT.

This clone has a handful of counts. V gene TRBV4-1 combines with J gene TRBJ1-6; TRBD1 might be the D (6 bases). From germline, CDR1 is MGHRA and CDR2 YSYEKL. V was trimmed by 0 bases and J by 9 bases, leaving 18 bases between them. The CDR3 consists of 17 residues. The CDR3 spells CASSQDLWGAQLSPLHF. For the CDR3, the DNA is TGCGCCAGCAGCCAAGATCTATGGGGGGCGCAACTTTCACCCCTCCACTTT.

This clone was seen only once. This chain connects TRBV30 to TRBJ1-2, with 8 bases lining up with TRBD1. Germline-derived CDR1 and CDR2 are GTSNPN and SVGIG (reference sequence). Unmatched junction bases numbered 9, after V lost 3 bases and J lost 3 bases. This CDR3 comprises 15 residues. CDR3 nucleotide sequence: TGTGCCTGGAGCCGAACGGACAGGGCTGACTATGGCTACACCTTC. Its translation is CAWSRTDRADYGYTF.

This clone showed up just once. The V and J genes are TRBV28 and TRBJ2-5; D is uncertain. Trimming cost V 7 bases and J 4 bases, with 13 bases left between them. Germline V gives CDR1 MDHEN, CDR2 SYDVKM. CDR3 length equals 13 residues. CDR3 in amino acids: CASNLVLGETQYF. Here the CDR3 DNA reads TGTGCCAGCAACCTGGTACTCGGAGAGACCCAGTACTTC.

The chain is built from TRBV2 and TRBJ2-4; 9 bases are a match to TRBD1. The CDR3 contains 16 residues. V lost 8 bases, J lost 6 bases, and 14 bases stayed unmatched. Per germline, CDR1 SNHLY and CDR2 FYNNEI. The CDR3 DNA reads TGTGCCAGCGAGGGCCACCCGGGACAGGGTTTAAACATTCAGTACTTC. Residues: CASEGHPGQGLNIQYF.

The chain has TRBV5-6 and TRBJ2-3; unclear D gene. V was pared by 2 bases and J by 4 bases, with 5 bases between. The germline CDR1 and CDR2 sequences are SGHDT and YYEEEE. This CDR3 has 12 residues. Written as DNA, the CDR3 is TGTGCCAGCAGCTTCGGCCCAGATACGCAGTATTTT. This translates into CASSFGPDTQYF.

The genes are TRBV18 and TRBJ2-3; the D is unclear. The CDR3 totals 14 residues. CDR1 and CDR2 (germline): KGHSH, LQKENI. The V gene lost 1 base and the J gene lost 6 bases, with 11 bases spanning the gap. In DNA form, the CDR3 reads TGTGCCAGCTCACCACAGGAAAGGGTGGATACGCAGTATTTT. It is translated as CASSPQERVDTQYF.

V usage is TRBV28 and J usage is TRBJ1-3, with 8 bases identical to TRBD1. V trimming: 7 bases; J trimming: 2 bases; junction bases outside the gene matches: 4. Germline loops: CDR1 MDHEN, CDR2 SYDVKM. The CDR3 sequence is 14 residues long. This chain's CDR3 is CASTLGQAGNTIYF. In DNA, the CDR3 is TGTGCCAGCACCCTGGGACAGGCTGGAAACACCATATATTTT.

In this sample, this clone turned up a few times. V and J are TRBV11-2 and TRBJ1-5, with 8 nucleotides matching TRBD1. From germline, CDR1 is SGHAT and CDR2 FQNNGV. The V segment lost 5 bases and the J segment 6 bases; nucleotides outside the gene matches: 6. This CDR3 is 14 amino acids long. The chain's CDR3 is CASSLGTGGQPQHF. The CDR3 region has the DNA TGTGCCAGCAGCCTCGGAACAGGGGGTCAGCCCCAGCATTTT.

The chain carries TRBV3-1 (or the pseudogene TRBV3-2) and TRBJ2-7, with unresolved D. The germline CDR1 and CDR2 sequences are LGHDT and YNNKEL (reference sequence). This CDR3 region has 11 residues. V shed 1 base and J shed 6 bases, with 4 bases lying between them. The CDR3 coding sequence is TGTGCCAGCAGCCAAGCGGGCGAGCAGTACTTC. Residues: CASSQAGEQYF.

V is TRBV15 and J is TRBJ1-5; 12 bases line up with TRBD1. The V gene's germline CDR1 is LNHNV and CDR2 YYDKDF (reference sequence). The CDR3 covers 16 residues. Losses at the gene ends were 1 base for V and 7 bases for J; bases not matched to a gene: 5. CDR3 region: CATSRAGDRGRQPQHF. For the CDR3, the DNA is TGTGCCACCAGCAGAGCAGGGGACAGGGGGCGGCAGCCCCAGCATTTT.

J is TRBJ2-4 and V is TRBV27, with D possibly TRBD2 on 7 matching bases. This CDR3 is 16 amino acids long. CDR1 and CDR2 (germline): MNHEY, SMNVEV (reference sequence). Between the trimmed V and J ends, which lost 3 bases and 2 bases, there was a span of 14 bases. The CDR3 DNA reads TGTGCCAGCAGTTTTGGGCGGGGGACACCCAAAAACATTCAGTACTTC. It translates to CASSFGRGTPKNIQYF.

The chain employs TRBV18 and TRBJ1-5, with 10 nucleotides matching TRBD1. The CDR3 totals 16 residues. Germline CDR1 reads KGHSH; CDR2 reads LQKENI. Germline trimming cut 3 bases from V and 0 bases from J; bases unmatched to any gene: 2. The CDR3 coding sequence is TGTGCCAGCTCACCGGGACAGGGGAGTAGCAATCAGCCCCAGCATTTT. Its translation: CASSPGQGSSNQPQHF.

The chain carries TRBV18 and TRBJ2-1; D remains unclear. The CDR3 consists of 13 residues. V was cut by 0 bases and J by 5 bases, with 5 bases left in between. CDR1 and CDR2 (germline): KGHSH, LQKENI. DNA of the CDR3: TGTGCCAGCTCACCACCGGGAAACAATGAGCAGTTCTTC. As protein: CASSPPGNNEQFF.

This chain joins TRBV6-5 and TRBJ1-2; D gene uncertain. CDR1 MNHEY and CDR2 SVGAGI come from the germline V gene. The V end was cut by 4 bases, the J end by 5 bases, with 8 bases between. This CDR3 contains 12 residues. The DNA of the CDR3 is TGTGCCAGCAGTTCGGGCTATTATGGCTACACCTTC. Translated: CASSSGYYGYTF.

This clone was counted a single time. The chain joins TRBV5-1 to TRBJ2-1; 10 nucleotides line up with TRBD2. V gave up 2 bases and J gave up 3 bases; unmatched junction bases: 2. This CDR3 region has 15 residues. Germline V lookup: CDR1 SGHRS, CDR2 YFSETQ. CDR3 DNA: TGCGCCAGCAGCTTTAGCGGGGGGAACTACAATGAGCAGTTCTTC. This codes for CASSFSGGNYNEQFF.

In its sample, this clone was seen once. This rearrangement joins TRBV5-1 to TRBJ2-3, with TRBD2 identical over 7 bases. Germline trimming cut 9 bases from V and 5 bases from J; bases unmatched to any gene: 15. The germline gives CDR1 SGHRS, CDR2 YFSETQ. This CDR3 contains 15 residues. CDR3 loop: CATRGIAGPGDTQYF. The CDR3 DNA is TGCGCCACCCGTGGGATAGCGGGTCCGGGAGATACGCAGTATTTT. Supplemented by reference TRBV5-1 and TRBJ2-3, the full variable domain reads KAGVTQTPRYLIKTRGQQVTLSCSPISGHRSVSWYQQTPGQGLQFLFEYFSETQRNKGNFPGRFSGRQFSNSRSEMNVSTLELGDSALYLCATRGIAGPGDTQYFGPGTRLTVL.

DNA for the CDR3: TGTGCCAGCAGCCACGGACTTCCCTCCTACAATGAGCAGTTCTTC. This gives the protein CASSHGLPSYNEQFF. The rearrangement joins TRBV7-9 to TRBJ2-1, with a weak D call TRBD2 (5 bases). V was cut by 5 bases and J by 0 bases, with 11 bases left in between. CDR1 is SEHNR and CDR2 is FQNEAQ in the germline V gene (reference sequence). The CDR3 totals 15 residues.